One and the same sample provided the 11 T cell receptor beta chains below, sequenced in a study of T cell clonality in common variable immunodeficiency. Using immunoSEQ multiplex PCR, the repertoire was profiled, and TCRdb retains in-frame clones only, with some absent. This set yields under 50,000 clones and no singletons; the top ten hold around 0.7%. The sequenced sample was peripheral blood mononuclear cells. The receptors come from a person aged 18 to 70 in good health.

This clone was seen repeatedly, ten times or more. The observed sequence ends 3 residues before the CDR3 terminus, with the missing tail filled in from the germline J gene. The chain has TRBV9 and TRBJ2-1, with TRBD2 matching over 13 bases. CDR1 is SGDLS and CDR2 is YYNGEE in the germline V gene. This CDR3 is 15 amino acids long. The trim removed 2 bases at V and 6 bases at J, leaving 2 bases unmatched. The CDR3 is CASSVRLAGGNEQFF. Incomplete CDR3 DNA: TGTGCCAGCAGCGTGAGACTAGCGGGAGGCAATGAG.

Many counts were recorded for this clone. The CDR3 extends 3 residues past the end of the read, so its final part is completed from the germline J gene. V is TRBV4-2 and J is TRBJ1-1; 10 positions match TRBD1. The germline V gene encodes CDR1 LGHNA and CDR2 YNFKEQ. The V and J ends lost 1 base and 6 bases, in that order; junction bases with no gene match: 11. This CDR3 comprises 17 residues. CDR3 bases read: TGTGCCAGCAGCCAAGGGACCCCGGGACAGGGGAATCCTGAA. It codes for CASSQGTPGQGNPE. The CDR3, in full, reads CASSQGTPGQGNPEAFF.

This clone appeared many times. The read comes to an end 3 residues before the CDR3 does, leaving the germline J gene to fill in the end. V usage is TRBV4-1 and J usage is TRBJ2-7; TRBD1 matches at 7 bases. CDR3 length: 17 amino acids. Germline V CDR1 and CDR2: MGHRA, YSYEKL. V trimming: 3 bases; J trimming: 0 bases; junction bases outside the gene matches: 11. The covered CDR3 bases are TGCGCCAGCAGCCATTCCACACTCCGGGACAGCTCCTACGAG. This gives the protein CASSHSTLRDSSYE. The whole CDR3 protein reads CASSHSTLRDSSYEQYF.

In this sample, this clone turned up many times. The CDR3 loop is CASSLGLAGTNEQFF. CDR3 DNA (partial): TGTGCCAGCAGCTTAGGGCTAGCGGGCACCAATGAG. The V and J genes are TRBV13 and TRBJ2-1; 8 positions agree with TRBD2. The read stops 3 residues short of the end of the CDR3; the missing end is completed from the germline J gene. Unmatched junction bases numbered 4, after V lost 0 bases and J lost 6 bases. From germline, CDR1 is PRHDT and CDR2 FYEKMQ (reference sequence). The CDR3 is 15 residues long.

This clone was detected a few times. Read coverage stops 3 residues before the CDR3 terminus; the germline J gene supplies the remainder. The chain couples TRBV27 to TRBJ2-7; D perhaps matches TRBD1 (5 bases). This CDR3 has 14 amino acids. Trimming removed 4 bases from V and 3 bases from J, with 13 bases in between. Per germline, CDR1 MNHEY and CDR2 SMNVEV (reference sequence). The CDR3: CASSWGKNLYEQYF. The CDR3 DNA, read in part, is TGTGCCAGCAGTTGGGGCAAGAACCTCTACGAG.

This clone was seen ten or more times. Read sequence stops 3 residues before the CDR3 end, and the germline J gene provides the missing end. The rearrangement uses TRBV6-2 or TRBV6-3 and TRBJ2-7, with 9 positions matching TRBD1. The CDR3 is 14 residues long. Germline V CDR1 and CDR2: MNHEY, SVGEGT. The junction had 10 bases not matched to a gene; V was cut back by 7 bases and J by 6 bases. The sequenced CDR3 bases are TGTGCCAGCACCTTAACAGGGGGCTGGAGCGAG. This gives the protein CASTLTGGWSE. The full CDR3 is CASTLTGGWSEQYF.

Many counts were recorded for this clone. Read sequence stops 3 residues before the CDR3 end, and the germline J gene provides the missing end. Other nucleotide sequences from this sample produce the same CDR3. The chain links TRBV20-1 to TRBJ2-3; 7 nucleotides line up with TRBD2. V shed 5 bases, J shed 1 base, and the junction held 12 bases outside the gene matches. The CDR3 spans 16 residues. The germline V gene has CDR1 DFQATT and CDR2 SNEGSKA (reference sequence). The CDR3 loop is CSAPLSGGGGTDTQYF. CDR3 bases read: TGCAGTGCTCCTCTTTCTGGCGGGGGAGGCACAGATACG.

This clone was recorded at least ten times. The CDR3 is cut off 3 residues early in the read; its end comes from the germline J gene. The chain employs TRBV5-1 and TRBJ2-1; 8 bases line up with TRBD1. In germline, CDR1 is SGHRS, CDR2 YFSETQ. This CDR3 contains 16 residues. With 2 bases clipped from V and 4 bases from J, the junction kept 8 bases outside the gene matches. The CDR3 is CASSFHVTGVYNEQFF. CDR3 DNA (partial): TGCGCCAGCAGCTTTCATGTGACAGGGGTATACAATGAG.

This clone was detected many times. The CDR3 bases that were read are TGTGCCAGCGGGGCTAGCGCGACAGATACG. The encoded protein is CASGASATDT. In full, the CDR3 is CASGASATDTQYF. The chain recombines TRBV7-2 with TRBJ2-3, with D possibly matching TRBD2 (6 bases). Read coverage stops 3 residues before the CDR3 terminus; the germline J gene supplies the remainder. The CDR3 has 13 amino acids. The ends were cut back, 8 bases at V and 3 bases at J, with 12 bases in the middle. The germline V gene has CDR1 SGHTA and CDR2 FQGNSA.

This clone was counted at least ten times. Coverage ceases 3 residues before the CDR3 finishes, and the germline J gene fills in the end. The J gene is TRBJ2-1, the V gene TRBV11-3; tentative D call: TRBD1 (6 bases). The germline gives CDR1 SGHNT, CDR2 YENEEA. This CDR3 spans 12 amino acids. Trimming removed 5 bases from V and 7 bases from J, with 9 bases in between. CDR3 DNA (partial): TGTGCCAGCAGCATCAGGGGTAATGAG. Residues: CASSIRGNE. The full CDR3 is CASSIRGNEQFF.

Of note for this clone: The sequence runs out 3 residues before the end of the CDR3; the remainder is reconstructed from the germline J gene. The chain joins TRBV19 to TRBJ2-4; D may be TRBD1 (6 bases). The germline V gene encodes CDR1 LNHDA and CDR2 SQIVND (reference sequence). The CDR3 is made up of 16 amino acids. The CDR3 DNA, read in part, is TGTGCCAGTAGTATGAACACAGGGTCCATTAACTATGGT. Translated, it gives CASSMNTGSINYG. The whole CDR3 protein is CASSMNTGSINYGQYF.